This T cell receptor beta chain came from a study of long-term antiretroviral therapy in people with HIV (dated by TCRdb to the early 2020s). Study-level background: Collection of the earliest samples took place about a decade ahead of the 2015 WHO recommendation for immediate ART, at a time when ART was typically delayed until CD4 counts fell. A total of about 180 cryopreserved PBMC samples were contributed to the cohort by 30 adults with confirmed HIV infection, with samples collected serially over a mean of roughly six years (range 1-12). No cross-contamination during QIAcube processing was shown when test extractions of a monoclonal T-cell line were performed alongside 33 polyclonal samples. A retrospective serial study tested whether ART initiation and durable HIV suppression were associated with changes in peripheral blood TRB repertoire composition and diversity. Of the roughly 31 participants with HIV, 10 to 11 were female.

Study-level results and caveats: Because pre-ART samples had limited cell numbers, unsorted PBMC were profiled rather than sorted CD4+ and CD8+ T cells. Owing to limited PBMC availability, only the TCR beta chain was sequenced, without alpha chain pairing. Inferences about post-ART repertoire changes were limited because no data were available on ART adherence, viral resistance or therapy changes. Starting ART was linked to a significant rise in TRB diversity, yet even after long-term ART the diversity remained significantly lower than in transplant donor controls. At every time point, the repertoire was dominated by expanded TRB clones first identified before ART initiation, although this dominance fluctuated and, in many PLHIV, declined after ART. The samples span the years 2004 to 2017, and the ART regimens used may be less effective than current regimens. Narrower CDR3 length ranges were observed in HIV repertoires than in controls, and an antigen-experienced repertoire with only a slight naive shift after ART was suggested by the network structure.

Inclusion was restricted to participants for whom at least one PBMC sample before ART initiation and at least two post-ART samples were available. All participants with HIV were treated in the United States of America. Before DNA extraction, cryopreserved samples of roughly 0.9-11 million PBMC were thawed and washed. At the time of the earliest PBMC sample for each participant with HIV, ages ranged from about 23 to 60 years. Each participant contributed PBMC samples from 1-4 timepoints before ART initiation and 2-8 timepoints after ART initiation, with a median of 7 samples. For every participant, serial HIV viral load, CD4+ T-cell count, ART history and demographic data were obtained. Genomic DNA was extracted from unsorted PBMC with a Qiagen kit on a QIAcube, with processing performed in batches of 12 samples. A remark on this clone: Its binding antigen is unknown. No much larger clonotype is one base removed from it; base qualities were not supplied.

Sequencing of the TRB variable region was done with the immunoSEQ hsTCRB v3.0 assay at survey level resolution. A depth of 40,000-50,000 T-cell genomes per sample was targeted for TRB sequencing. Pooled TRB libraries were sequenced on an Illumina MiSeq with a v3 150-cycle kit. The published analysis was carried out like this. Analysis of repertoires was carried out in R inside a reproducible Nextflow workflow spanning QC, data transformation and analysis. Custom analyses were implemented in LymphoSeq2, an R package for AIRR-Seq data exploration. Several samples that yielded fewer than 5000 total TRB sequences were excluded, so that some 190 HIV repertoires were analyzed. Among the 170 to 200 retained HIV repertoires, 55 to 60 were collected before ART initiation and roughly 130 after ART initiation. Each repertoire was downsampled to 5000 TRB nucleotide sequences, and summary statistics were averaged across 100 downsampling iterations. The analysis kept only TRB sequences whose CDR3 regions were at least seven amino acids long. Diversity was measured with a Shannon entropy-derived clonality score and the Gini coefficient. In the repertoire networks, any two of the top 5000 CDR3 amino acid sequences were connected whenever the two sequences differed by an edit distance of one. For TRB CDR3 amino acid sequences, GLIPH2 was used to predict antigen specificity groups and MHC restriction. Known CMV, EBV, HIV or tissue antigen associations were flagged by matching CDR3 amino acid sequences against VDJdb and McPAS-TCR. Pre-ART, post-ART and control groups were compared with Wilcoxon signed-rank tests and Holm-Bonferroni correction. Sourced from immuneACCESS, this table was stored by TCRdb with only in-frame sequences that have V and J called. A share of the clones is absent; for the studies checked, an unresolved V gene accounts for under half, and the remainder has no known explanation. V and J calls and clone size are as listed in that table; D and trimming were resolved from the DNA. This sample comprises some 28,000 clones, approximately 95% of them detected only once. The ten biggest clones cover approximately 3% of the sample.

V and J are truncated by 8 bases and 4 bases respectively, leaving an intervening sequence of 17 bases. From cysteine to phenylalanine, the CDR3 is 15 amino acids long. This entry keeps only the CDR3 DNA: 45 bases, framed from base 1. CDR1 MNHEY and CDR2 SMNVEV are derived from the germline V gene (reference sequence). The input for sequencing was unsorted PBMCs, taken 5.3 years after starting antiretroviral therapy. This sequence originates from a man aged 50 to 60 with HIV. Here the chain combines TRBV27 and TRBJ2-2; D gene: possibly TRBD2, on 7 matching bases. The DNA reads as follows: TGTGCCAGCCGTGGGGGCGGGGGCCTCACCGGGGAGCTGTTTTTT. Its amino acids are CASRGGGGLTGELFF.